These 12 T cell receptor beta chains were sequenced from one sample in a study of memory B cells and T cells in multiple sclerosis. Sequencing was performed with immunoSEQ multiplex PCR; in TCRdb, only in-frame clones are kept and a portion is missing. The sample yields roughly 30,000 clones, approximately 85% seen once. Antigen specificity for these receptors is unknown. Stimulus-free culture yielded autoproliferating CFSE-dim and non-proliferating CFSE-high T cells, each sequenced separately. Pooled replicate wells came from around 5x10^7 CFSE-labeled PBMCs cultured roughly seven days without stimulus. Sequencing used PBMCs from blood kept in culture. The receptors were sampled from a human donor with multiple sclerosis.

The CDR3 sequence: CASSPQLLGQTPANYGYTF. The CDR3 region has the DNA TGTGCCAGTAGTCCTCAATTGCTGGGACAGACTCCCGCTAACTATGGCTACACCTTC. The chain couples TRBV19 to TRBJ1-2; 7 bases agree with TRBD1. Germline-derived CDR1 and CDR2 are LNHDA and SQIVND (reference sequence). The V gene end was trimmed by 5 bases and the J gene end by 0 bases; junction bases not matched to a gene: 18. The CDR3 has 19 amino acids.

The sample holds one count of this clone. The gene calls are TRBV28 and TRBJ2-1; 7 nucleotides agree with TRBD1. The V segment lost 1 base and the J segment 6 bases; nucleotides outside the gene matches: 9. CDR1 MDHEN and CDR2 SYDVKM come from the germline V gene. The CDR3 is made up of 16 amino acids. The CDR3 DNA reads TGTGCCAGCAGTTTATTAACTGACAGGGCCGGCAATGAGCAGTTCTTC. Residues: CASSLLTDRAGNEQFF. The variable domain in full, with the rest retrieved from reference TRBV28 and TRBJ2-1, is DVKVTQSSRYLVKRTGEKVFLECVQDMDHENMFWYRQDPGLGLRLIYFSYDVKMKEKGDIPEGYSVSREKKERFSLILESASTNQTSMYLCASSLLTDRAGNEQFFGPGTRLTVL.

This chain links TRBV5-1 with TRBJ2-2; weak D call: TRBD2 (6 bases). The CDR3 is 16 amino acids. V was clipped by 7 bases and J by 1 base, with 17 bases between them. Germline V gene sequence: CDR1 SGHRS, CDR2 YFSETQ. This CDR3 is CASRILGGLNTGELFF. CDR3 coding DNA: TGCGCCAGCCGGATTCTGGGGGGTTTGAACACCGGGGAGCTGTTTTTT.

The CDR3 DNA reads as TGTGCCAGCAGTGAAGAGACAGGGCCCCTATCTGGCTACACCTTC. It translates to CASSEETGPLSGYTF. The chain is built from TRBV6-1 and TRBJ1-2; 7 nucleotides agree with TRBD1. Per germline, CDR1 MNHNS and CDR2 SASEGT. V dropped 1 base and J dropped 7; count of bases not matched to a gene: 9. This CDR3 spans 15 amino acids.

The chain uses TRBV27 and TRBJ2-7; D is uncertain. CDR1 is MNHEY and CDR2 is SMNVEV in the germline V gene (reference sequence). The length of the CDR3 is 14 residues. Trimming removed 4 bases at V and 0 bases at J, with 10 bases between. The CDR3 region has the DNA TGTGCCAGCAGTTCAAGTCCCATCTCCTACGAGCAGTACTTC. Translation: CASSSSPISYEQYF.

This chain uses TRBV11-3 with TRBJ2-2, with D perhaps matching TRBD1 (5 bases). CDR3 length: 15 amino acids. Trimming left V 1 base short and J 6 bases short, with 12 bases between. Germline CDR1 SGHNT, CDR2 YENEEA. The CDR3 loop reads CASSLGTREAGELFF. The CDR3 bases are TGTGCCAGCAGCTTAGGGACCAGGGAAGCCGGGGAGCTGTTTTTT.

In this sample, this clone turned up once. For the CDR3, the DNA is TGTGCCAGCAGCTTAGAAAGGCGGGAGGGCCGTTGGGAGACCCAGTACTTC. The encoded protein is CASSLERREGRWETQYF. The rearrangement links TRBV7-9 to TRBJ2-5; 9 bases align to TRBD2. Germline values: CDR1 SEHNR, CDR2 FQNEAQ (reference sequence). The CDR3 extends over 17 amino acids. Trimming removed 1 base from V and 5 bases from J; junction bases left unmatched: 11.

This clone was recorded only once. V usage is TRBV6-6 and J usage is TRBJ1-2; 12 bases are shared with TRBD1. The ends lost 9 bases at V and 2 bases at J; junction bases unmatched: 4. CDR1 is MNHNY, CDR2 SVGAGI, per germline (reference sequence). This CDR3 comprises 14 residues. CDR3 coding DNA: TGTGCCAGTACCGGGACAGGGGGCAACTATGGCTACACCTTC. It translates to CASTGTGGNYGYTF.

V is TRBV30 and J is TRBJ2-1, with D possibly matching TRBD2 (6 bases). Deletions cut 3 bases from V and 9 bases from J, with 12 bases between. This CDR3 comprises 12 residues. Germline CDR1 is GTSNPN and CDR2 is SVGIG (reference sequence). As DNA, the CDR3 is TGTGCCTGGAGAAGACTAGAGGGTGAGCAGTTCTTC. Translated, it gives CAWRRLEGEQFF.

The chain has TRBV6-1 and TRBJ2-2, with 8 bases that match TRBD1. V lost 3 bases to trimming and J lost 4 bases; unmatched junction nucleotides: 10. Germline V lookup: CDR1 MNHNS, CDR2 SASEGT. The CDR3 totals 17 residues. CDR3 region: CASSDPRQGSSTGELFF. The CDR3 region has the DNA TGTGCCAGCAGTGATCCCCGACAGGGGAGTAGCACCGGGGAGCTGTTTTTT.

The chain joins TRBV27 to TRBJ2-7; TRBD1 or TRBD2 may be the D gene (5 bases each). The CDR3 has 13 amino acids. V was pared by 3 bases and J by 2 bases, with 8 bases between. In germline, CDR1 is MNHEY, CDR2 SMNVEV (reference sequence). The CDR3 here is CASSFVGAYEQYF. DNA for the CDR3: TGTGCCAGCAGTTTCGTGGGGGCCTACGAGCAGTACTTC.

The chain has TRBV6-6 and TRBJ1-4; tentatively, D is TRBD1 (5 bases). This CDR3 comprises 16 residues. Between the trimmed V and J ends, which lost 6 bases and 0 bases, there was a span of 14 bases. The germline gives CDR1 MNHNY, CDR2 SVGAGI (reference sequence). CDR3 residues: CASRPGDSTTNEKLFF. The CDR3 DNA reads as TGTGCCAGCAGACCCGGCGACAGCACAACTAATGAAAAACTGTTTTTT.